This is a list of T cell receptor beta chains from one sample in a study of blood T cell repertoires in COVID-19. TCRdb's copy holds only in-frame clones and misses some; the assay was immunoSEQ multiplex PCR. The sample lists about 42,000 clones, 80% to 90% occurring once. Sequencing input: peripheral blood. The receptors were gathered from a woman aged 70-85 years in a cohort sampled during active COVID-19. CDR3s include the opening cysteine and the closing phenylalanine or tryptophan. A D gene is named only where the DNA matches it firmly. Not every row has a clone size; where given, it reads once, few, many or a size class.

d_gene	v_gene	abundance	j_gene	CDR3nt	CDR3aa
TRBD1	TRBV9	-	TRBJ2-3	TGTGCCAGCAGCAGACCGGGACAGACTAGCACAGATACGCAGTATTTT	CASSRPGQTSTDTQYF
-	TRBV9	-	TRBJ1-4	TGTGCCAGCAGCACAGACAGGTTCGCAGGGGAAAAACTGTTTTTT	CASSTDRFAGEKLFF
TRBD2	TRBV10-1	-	TRBJ2-1	TGCGCCAGCAGCCCCGGGACTAGCGGGAGGGGTGAGCAGTTCTTC	CASSPGTSGRGEQFF
-	TRBV19	once	TRBJ2-7	TGTGCCAGTAGTACGAAGGCAGGGTCCGTTTCCGAGCAGTACTTC	CASSTKAGSVSEQYF
-	TRBV7-9	-	TRBJ2-3	TGTGCCAGCAGCCCCTCTAGAACTAGCACAGATACGCAGTATTTT	CASSPSRTSTDTQYF
-	TRBV19	medium-sized	TRBJ1-5	TGTGCCAGTAGTATCATTGGCAATCAGCCCCAGCATTTT	CASSIIGNQPQHF
-	TRBV4-3	-	TRBJ1-4	TGCGCCAGCAGCCAAAACCAGGGAACTAATGAAAAACTGTTTTTT	CASSQNQGTNEKLFF
TRBD2	TRBV28	-	TRBJ2-7	TGTGCCAGCAGTACTTACCCCGGGACTAGCGGGTCCTGGGGTGACTACGAGCAGTACTTC	CASSTYPGTSGSWGDYEQYF
-	TRBV19	once	TRBJ1-1	TGTGCCAGTAAAGGGGCAAACACTGAAGCTTTCTTT	CASKGANTEAFF
-	TRBV6-5	few	TRBJ1-2	TGTGCCAGCAGTCCCGGGACATCCTATGGCTACACCTTC	CASSPGTSYGYTF
-	TRBV5-8	-	TRBJ2-7	TGTGCCAGCAGCTTGAGACAGATCTCCTACGAGCAGTACTTC	CASSLRQISYEQYF
-	TRBV24-1	-	TRBJ2-7	TGTGCCACCAGACAGGGTCCGGGCTCCTACGAGCAGTACTTC	CATRQGPGSYEQYF
-	TRBV28	-	TRBJ1-5	TGTGCCAGCAGTTTGCCGGTAGATGGCAATCAGCCCCAGCATTTT	CASSLPVDGNQPQHF
TRBD2	TRBV7-9	few	TRBJ2-7	TGTGCCAGCAGCTTAGCTAACCCCCGGGAGGCCACCTACGAGCAGTACTTC	CASSLANPREATYEQYF